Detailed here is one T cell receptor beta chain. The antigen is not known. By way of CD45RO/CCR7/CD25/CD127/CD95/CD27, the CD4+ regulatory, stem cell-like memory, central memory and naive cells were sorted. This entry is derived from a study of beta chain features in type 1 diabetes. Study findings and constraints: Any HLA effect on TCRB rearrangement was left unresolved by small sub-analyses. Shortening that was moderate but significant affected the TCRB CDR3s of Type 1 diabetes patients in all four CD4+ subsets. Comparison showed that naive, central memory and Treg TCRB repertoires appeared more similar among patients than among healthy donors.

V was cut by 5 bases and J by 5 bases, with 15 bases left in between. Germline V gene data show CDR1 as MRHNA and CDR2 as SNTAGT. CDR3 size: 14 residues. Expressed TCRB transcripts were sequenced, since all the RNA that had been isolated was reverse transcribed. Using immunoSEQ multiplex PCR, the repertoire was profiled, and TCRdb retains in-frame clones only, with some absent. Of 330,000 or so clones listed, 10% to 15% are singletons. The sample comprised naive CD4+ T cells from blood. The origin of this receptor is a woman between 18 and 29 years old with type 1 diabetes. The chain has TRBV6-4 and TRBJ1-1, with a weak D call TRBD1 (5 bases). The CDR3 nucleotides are TGTGCCAGCAGTCAATCGGGGGGATGGACTGAAGCTTTCTTT. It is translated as CASSQSGGWTEAFF.